Listed below are T cell receptor beta chains from one sample, sequenced in a study of CXCR3-negative and CXCR3-positive naive CD8 T cells. Following a re-call of the 5' RACE reads, TCRdb has one entry per CDR3 protein and lacks DNA. The sample table includes 90,000 to 100,000 distinct CDR3 sequences. Source material: naive CXCR3+ CD8+ T cells from blood. The receptor set was obtained from a human donor in good health. Some clones in this sample may be carry-over from other donors' samples. Each CDR3 is given with its conserved first and last residue. Fields, in order: V gene, CDR3 length, J gene, CDR3 protein.

V gene: TRBV6-4
CDR3 length: 14
J gene: TRBJ2-7
CDR3 protein: CASNPGQIVYEQYF

V gene: TRBV15
CDR3 length: 14
J gene: TRBJ2-7
CDR3 protein: CATSRRGLPYEQYF

V gene: TRBV28
CDR3 length: 16
J gene: TRBJ2-3
CDR3 protein: CASSLDGRNSTDTQYF

V gene: TRBV7-6
CDR3 length: 17
J gene: TRBJ2-3
CDR3 protein: CASSYIAGGLLTDTQYF

V gene: TRBV12-3/TRBV12-4
CDR3 length: 15
J gene: TRBJ2-5
CDR3 protein: CASSPTGTGGETQYF

V gene: TRBV4-2
CDR3 length: 17
J gene: TRBJ2-7
CDR3 protein: CASSQESGAPSSYEQYF

V gene: TRBV19
CDR3 length: 15
J gene: TRBJ1-1
CDR3 protein: CASSQGTNGNTEAFF

V gene: TRBV11-2
CDR3 length: 16
J gene: TRBJ2-3
CDR3 protein: CASSWTSGGLWDTPYF

V gene: TRBV20-1
CDR3 length: 15
J gene: TRBJ2-6
CDR3 protein: CSARPRQAGANVLTF

V gene: TRBV19
CDR3 length: 11
J gene: TRBJ2-1
CDR3 protein: CASTDGGQGFF

V gene: TRBV19
CDR3 length: 16
J gene: TRBJ2-1
CDR3 protein: CAGSFGTGLAGNEQFF

V gene: TRBV6-4
CDR3 length: 12
J gene: TRBJ2-1
CDR3 protein: CASRVRDAEQFF

V gene: TRBV27
CDR3 length: 16
J gene: TRBJ2-1
CDR3 protein: CASSLGLQDSYNEQFF

V gene: TRBV7-9
CDR3 length: 14
J gene: TRBJ2-7
CDR3 protein: CASSPRQGFYEQYF

V gene: TRBV7-6
CDR3 length: 14
J gene: TRBJ1-1
CDR3 protein: CASTQAGQDTEAFF

V gene: TRBV5-6
CDR3 length: 13
J gene: TRBJ1-1
CDR3 protein: CASSSWGGTEAFF

V gene: TRBV7-3
CDR3 length: 13
J gene: TRBJ2-5
CDR3 protein: CASSFGAWETQYF

V gene: TRBV19
CDR3 length: 17
J gene: TRBJ2-3
CDR3 protein: CASRGGMAGSSTDTQYF

V gene: TRBV7-2
CDR3 length: 14
J gene: TRBJ2-7
CDR3 protein: CASSLGRGGYEQYF

V gene: TRBV7-2
CDR3 length: 14
J gene: TRBJ2-7
CDR3 protein: CASSFAGGPYEQYF

V gene: TRBV15
CDR3 length: 15
J gene: TRBJ2-7
CDR3 protein: CATSQRDGVPNKQYF

V gene: TRBV20-1
CDR3 length: 14
J gene: TRBJ2-7
CDR3 protein: CSARVSTGTSGQYF

V gene: TRBV10-1
CDR3 length: 12
J gene: TRBJ2-2
CDR3 protein: CASRDGSGELFF

V gene: TRBV7-7
CDR3 length: 15
J gene: TRBJ2-3
CDR3 protein: CASSLIAGRTDTQYF

V gene: TRBV6-6
CDR3 length: 16
J gene: TRBJ2-2
CDR3 protein: CASSYPRRGNTGELFF

V gene: TRBV7-2
CDR3 length: 14
J gene: TRBJ1-1
CDR3 protein: CASSYGTVNTEAFF

V gene: TRBV6-5
CDR3 length: 11
J gene: TRBJ1-1
CDR3 protein: CASKGRTEAFF

V gene: TRBV21-1
CDR3 length: 14
J gene: TRBJ2-2
CDR3 protein: CASSKQQGPGELFF

V gene: TRBV21-1
CDR3 length: 14
J gene: TRBJ2-3
CDR3 protein: CASPGTERADTQYF

V gene: TRBV11-3
CDR3 length: 16
J gene: TRBJ2-7
CDR3 protein: CASSLASRYARREQYF

V gene: TRBV7-8
CDR3 length: 17
J gene: TRBJ1-3
CDR3 protein: CASSLITDLLSGNTIYF

V gene: TRBV7-8
CDR3 length: 18
J gene: TRBJ2-7
CDR3 protein: CASSSRGLAGGKLYEQYF

V gene: TRBV5-1
CDR3 length: 14
J gene: TRBJ1-2
CDR3 protein: CASSYQGGADGYTF

V gene: TRBV6-5
CDR3 length: 16
J gene: TRBJ2-3
CDR3 protein: CASSYSRLAGKDTQYF

V gene: TRBV7-9
CDR3 length: 15
J gene: TRBJ1-5
CDR3 protein: CASSLDDRPNQPQHF

V gene: TRBV7-6
CDR3 length: 14
J gene: TRBJ2-5
CDR3 protein: CASSEGGGGETQYF

V gene: TRBV6-1
CDR3 length: 14
J gene: TRBJ2-5
CDR3 protein: CASSDPGMQETQYF

V gene: TRBV6-2/TRBV6-3
CDR3 length: 15
J gene: TRBJ2-1
CDR3 protein: CASSFRQGLGDSQLF